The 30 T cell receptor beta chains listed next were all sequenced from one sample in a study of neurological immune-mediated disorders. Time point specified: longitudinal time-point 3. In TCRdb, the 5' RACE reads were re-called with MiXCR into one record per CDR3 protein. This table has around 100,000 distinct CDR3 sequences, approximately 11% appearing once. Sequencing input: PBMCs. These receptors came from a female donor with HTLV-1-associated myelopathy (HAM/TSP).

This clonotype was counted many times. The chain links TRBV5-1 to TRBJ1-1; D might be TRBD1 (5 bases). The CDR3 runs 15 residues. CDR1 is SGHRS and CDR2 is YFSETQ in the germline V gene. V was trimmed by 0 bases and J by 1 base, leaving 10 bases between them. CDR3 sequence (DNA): TGCGCCAGCAGCTTGGATCCACAGGCGAACACTGAAGCTTTCTTT. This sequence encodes CASSLDPQANTEAFF. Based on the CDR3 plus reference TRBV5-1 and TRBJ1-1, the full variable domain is KAGVTQTPRYLIKTRGQQVTLSCSPISGHRSVSWYQQTPGQGLQFLFEYFSETQRNKGNFPGRFSGRQFSNSRSEMNVSTLELGDSALYLCASSLDPQANTEAFFGQGTRLTVV.

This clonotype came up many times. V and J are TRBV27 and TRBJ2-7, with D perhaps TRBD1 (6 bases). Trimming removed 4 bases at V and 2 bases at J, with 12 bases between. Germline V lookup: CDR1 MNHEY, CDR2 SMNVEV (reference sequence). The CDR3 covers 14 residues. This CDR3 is CASSSNRATYEQYF. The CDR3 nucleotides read TGTGCCAGCAGTTCTAACAGGGCAACCTACGAGCAGTACTTC.

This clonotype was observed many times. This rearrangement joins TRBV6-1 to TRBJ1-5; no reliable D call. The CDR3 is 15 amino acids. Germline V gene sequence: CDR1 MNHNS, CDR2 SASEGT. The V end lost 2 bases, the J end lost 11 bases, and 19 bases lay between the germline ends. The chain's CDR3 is CASSEIGEPFVSQHF. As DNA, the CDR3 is TGTGCCAGCAGTGAAATCGGGGAACCCTTCGTGTCCCAGCATTTT.

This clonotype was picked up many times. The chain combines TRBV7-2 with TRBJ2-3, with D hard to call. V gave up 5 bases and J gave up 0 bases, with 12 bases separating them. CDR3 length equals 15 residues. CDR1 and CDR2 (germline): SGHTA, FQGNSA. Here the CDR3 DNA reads TGTGCCAGCAGCGGACGTGGGTTTAGCACAGATACGCAGTATTTT. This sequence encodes CASSGRGFSTDTQYF.

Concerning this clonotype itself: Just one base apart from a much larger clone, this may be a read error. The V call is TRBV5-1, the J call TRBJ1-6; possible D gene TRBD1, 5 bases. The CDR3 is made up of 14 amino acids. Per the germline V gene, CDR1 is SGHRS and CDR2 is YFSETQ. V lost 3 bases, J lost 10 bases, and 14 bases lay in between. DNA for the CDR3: TGCGCCAGCAGCTCGCAGGGTCCGGGATCACCCCTCCACTTT. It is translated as CASSSQGPGSPLHF.

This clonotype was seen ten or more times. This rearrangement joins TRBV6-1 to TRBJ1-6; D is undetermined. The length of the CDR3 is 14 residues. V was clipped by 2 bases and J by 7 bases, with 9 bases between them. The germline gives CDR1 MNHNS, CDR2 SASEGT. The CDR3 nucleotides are TGTGCCAGCAGTGAACACCTACAGAATTCACCCCTCCACTTT. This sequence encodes CASSEHLQNSPLHF.

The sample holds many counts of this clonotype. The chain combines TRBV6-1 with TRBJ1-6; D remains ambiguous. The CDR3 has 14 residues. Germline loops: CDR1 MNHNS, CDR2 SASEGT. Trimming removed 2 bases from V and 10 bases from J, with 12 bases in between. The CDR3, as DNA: TGTGCCAGCAGTGAATCCGGGGTAGGGTCACCCCTCCACTTT. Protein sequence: CASSESGVGSPLHF.

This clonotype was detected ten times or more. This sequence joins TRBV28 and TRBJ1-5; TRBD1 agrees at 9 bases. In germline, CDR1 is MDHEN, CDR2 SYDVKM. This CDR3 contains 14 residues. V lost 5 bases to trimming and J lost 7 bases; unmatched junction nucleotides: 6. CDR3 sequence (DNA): TGTGCCAGCAGTCAGGCTACAGGGGGCCAGCCCCAGCATTTT. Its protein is CASSQATGGQPQHF.

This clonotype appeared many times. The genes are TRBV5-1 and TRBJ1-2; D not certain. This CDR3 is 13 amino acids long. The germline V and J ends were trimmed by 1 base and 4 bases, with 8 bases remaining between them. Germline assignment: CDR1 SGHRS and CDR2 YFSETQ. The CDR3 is CASSLPDGYGYTF. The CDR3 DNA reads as TGCGCCAGCAGCTTGCCGGACGGCTATGGCTACACCTTC.

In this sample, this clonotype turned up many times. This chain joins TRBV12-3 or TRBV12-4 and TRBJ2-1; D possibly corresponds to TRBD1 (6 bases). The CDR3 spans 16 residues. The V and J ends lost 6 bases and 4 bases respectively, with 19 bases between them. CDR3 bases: TGTGCCAGCAGCCTCATTGGGGGCTACAGTTACAATGAGCAGTTCTTC. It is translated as CASSLIGGYSYNEQFF.

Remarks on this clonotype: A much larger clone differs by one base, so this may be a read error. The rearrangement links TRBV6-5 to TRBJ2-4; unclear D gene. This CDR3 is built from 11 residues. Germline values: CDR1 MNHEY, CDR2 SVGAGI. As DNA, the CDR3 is TGTTCCAGCAGTTACCAAAACATTCAGTACTTC. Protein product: CSSSYQNIQYF.

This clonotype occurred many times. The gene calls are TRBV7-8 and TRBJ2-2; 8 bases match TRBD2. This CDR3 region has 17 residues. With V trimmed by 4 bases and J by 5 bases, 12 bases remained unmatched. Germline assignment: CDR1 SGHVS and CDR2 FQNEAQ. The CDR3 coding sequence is TGTGCCAGCAGCTCGACCGGGGGGGGACGCAAAACCGGGGAGCTGTTTTTT. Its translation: CASSSTGGGRKTGELFF.

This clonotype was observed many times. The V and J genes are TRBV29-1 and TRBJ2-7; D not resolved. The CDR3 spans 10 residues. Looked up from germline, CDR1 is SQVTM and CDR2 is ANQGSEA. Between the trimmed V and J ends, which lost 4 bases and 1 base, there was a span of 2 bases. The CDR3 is CSVGSYEQYF. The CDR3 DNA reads TGCAGCGTTGGTTCCTACGAGCAGTACTTC.

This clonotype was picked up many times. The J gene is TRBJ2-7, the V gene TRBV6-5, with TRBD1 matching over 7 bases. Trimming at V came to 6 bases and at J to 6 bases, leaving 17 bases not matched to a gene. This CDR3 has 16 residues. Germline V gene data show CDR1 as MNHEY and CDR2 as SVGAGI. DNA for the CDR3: TGTGCCAGCAGATCCTTTGCCGGGACAGTAGAACCCGAGCAGTACTTC. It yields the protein CASRSFAGTVEPEQYF.

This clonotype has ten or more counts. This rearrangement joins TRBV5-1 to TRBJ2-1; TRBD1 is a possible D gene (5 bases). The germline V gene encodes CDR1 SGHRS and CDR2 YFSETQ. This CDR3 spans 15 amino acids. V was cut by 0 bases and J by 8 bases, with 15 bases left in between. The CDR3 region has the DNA TGCGCCAGCAGCTTGGCCGATGGGGCCAAGGATGAGCAGTTCTTC. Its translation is CASSLADGAKDEQFF.

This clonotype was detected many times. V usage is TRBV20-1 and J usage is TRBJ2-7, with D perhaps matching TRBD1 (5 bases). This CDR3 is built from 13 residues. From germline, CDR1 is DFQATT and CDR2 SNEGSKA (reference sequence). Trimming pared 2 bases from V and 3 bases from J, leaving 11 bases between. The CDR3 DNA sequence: TGCAGTGCTAGACGTCCAGGGCTCTACGAGCAGTACTTC. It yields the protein CSARRPGLYEQYF.

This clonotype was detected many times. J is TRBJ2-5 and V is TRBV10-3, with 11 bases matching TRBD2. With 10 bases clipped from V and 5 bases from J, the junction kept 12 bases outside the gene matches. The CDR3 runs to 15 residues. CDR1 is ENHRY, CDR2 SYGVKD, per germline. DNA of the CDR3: TGTGCCACCGCCGGGACTAGCGGCCTTGTGGAGACCCAGTACTTC. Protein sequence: CATAGTSGLVETQYF.

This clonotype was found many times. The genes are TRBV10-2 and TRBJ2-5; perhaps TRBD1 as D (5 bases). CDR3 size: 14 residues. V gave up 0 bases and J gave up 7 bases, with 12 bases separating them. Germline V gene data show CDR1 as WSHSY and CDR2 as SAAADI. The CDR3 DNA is TGCGCCAGCAGTGAGTCGAGGTGGGGCGGGACCCAGTACTTC. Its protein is CASSESRWGGTQYF.

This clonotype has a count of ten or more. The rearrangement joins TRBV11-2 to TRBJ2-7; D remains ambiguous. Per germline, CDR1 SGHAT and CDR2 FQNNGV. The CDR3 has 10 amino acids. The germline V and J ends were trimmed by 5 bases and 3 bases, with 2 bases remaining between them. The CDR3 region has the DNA TGTGCCAGCAGCAACTACGAGCAGTACTTC. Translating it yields CASSNYEQYF. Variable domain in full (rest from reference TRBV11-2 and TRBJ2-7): EAGVAQSPRYKIIEKRQSVAFWCNPISGHATLYWYQQILGQGPKLLIQFQNNGVVDDSQLPKDRFSAERLKGVDSTLKIQPAKLEDSAVYLCASSNYEQYFGPGTRLTVT.

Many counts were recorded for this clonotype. The CDR3 protein is CAIRTHNTGELFF. Here the CDR3 DNA reads TGTGCCATCCGGACACATAACACCGGGGAGCTGTTTTTT. The J gene is TRBJ2-2, the V gene TRBV10-3; the D gene is possibly TRBD1 (5 bases). With 8 bases removed from V and 2 bases from J, the gap between germline ends came to 9 bases. This CDR3 comprises 13 residues. Germline V gene sequence: CDR1 ENHRY, CDR2 SYGVKD.

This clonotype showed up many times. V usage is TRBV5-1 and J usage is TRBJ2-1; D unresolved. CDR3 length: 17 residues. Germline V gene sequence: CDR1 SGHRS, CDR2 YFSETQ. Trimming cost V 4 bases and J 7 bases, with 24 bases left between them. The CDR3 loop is CASSPDFGSPLGNEQFF. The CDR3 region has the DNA TGCGCCAGCAGCCCCGATTTCGGGTCGCCTTTGGGGAATGAGCAGTTCTTC.

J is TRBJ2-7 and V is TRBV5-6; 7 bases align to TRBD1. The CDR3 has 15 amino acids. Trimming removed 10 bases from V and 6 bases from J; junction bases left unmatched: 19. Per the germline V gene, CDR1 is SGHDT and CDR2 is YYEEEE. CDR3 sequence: CADSFSPGQTTEQYF. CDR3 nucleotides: TGTGCCGACAGCTTCTCCCCGGGACAGACAACCGAGCAGTACTTC. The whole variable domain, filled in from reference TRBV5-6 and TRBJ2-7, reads DAGVTQSPTHLIKTRGQQVTLRCSPKSGHDTVSWYQQALGQGPQFIFQYYEEEERQRGNFPDRFSGHQFPNYSSELNVNALLLGDSALYLCADSFSPGQTTEQYFGPGTRLTVT.

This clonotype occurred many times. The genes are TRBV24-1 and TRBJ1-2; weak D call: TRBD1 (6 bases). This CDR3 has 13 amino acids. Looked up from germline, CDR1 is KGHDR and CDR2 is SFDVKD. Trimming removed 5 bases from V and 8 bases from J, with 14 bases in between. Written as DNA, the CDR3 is TGTGCCACCAGTGGGGGACATTACTCCGGCTACACCTTC. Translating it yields CATSGGHYSGYTF.

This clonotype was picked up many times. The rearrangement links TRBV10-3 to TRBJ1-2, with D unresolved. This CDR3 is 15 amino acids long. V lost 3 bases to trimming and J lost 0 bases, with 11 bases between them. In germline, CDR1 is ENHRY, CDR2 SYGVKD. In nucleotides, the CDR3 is TGTGCCATCAGTGACGGAATCGAAGCTAACTATGGCTACACCTTC. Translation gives CAISDGIEANYGYTF.

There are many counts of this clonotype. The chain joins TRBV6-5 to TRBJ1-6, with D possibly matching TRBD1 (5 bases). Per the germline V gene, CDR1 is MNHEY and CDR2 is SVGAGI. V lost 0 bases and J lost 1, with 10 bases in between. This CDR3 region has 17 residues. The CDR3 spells CASSYSWGESYNSPLHF. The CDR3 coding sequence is TGTGCCAGCAGTTACTCCTGGGGGGAATCCTATAATTCACCCCTCCACTTT.

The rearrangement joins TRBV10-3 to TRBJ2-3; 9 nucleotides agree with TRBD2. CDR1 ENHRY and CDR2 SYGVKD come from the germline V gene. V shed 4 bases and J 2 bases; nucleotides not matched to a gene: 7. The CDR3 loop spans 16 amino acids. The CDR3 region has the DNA TGTGCCATCAGTGGGGGCAAGCGGGGGGACACAGATACGCAGTATTTT. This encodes CAISGGKRGDTDTQYF.

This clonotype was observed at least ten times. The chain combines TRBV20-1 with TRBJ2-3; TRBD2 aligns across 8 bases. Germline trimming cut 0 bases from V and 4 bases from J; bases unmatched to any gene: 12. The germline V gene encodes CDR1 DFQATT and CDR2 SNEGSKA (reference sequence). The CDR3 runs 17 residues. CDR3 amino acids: CSARDFAGGTIADTQYF. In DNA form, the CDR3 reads TGCAGTGCTAGAGATTTCGCGGGGGGAACCATCGCAGATACGCAGTATTTT.

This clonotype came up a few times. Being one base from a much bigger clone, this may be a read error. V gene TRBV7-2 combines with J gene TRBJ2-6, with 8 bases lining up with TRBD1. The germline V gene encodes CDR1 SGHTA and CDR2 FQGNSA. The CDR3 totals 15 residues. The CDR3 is CANSPDRGLHNVLTF. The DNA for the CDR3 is TGTGCCAACAGCCCCGACAGGGGACTTCACAACGTCCTGACTTTC.

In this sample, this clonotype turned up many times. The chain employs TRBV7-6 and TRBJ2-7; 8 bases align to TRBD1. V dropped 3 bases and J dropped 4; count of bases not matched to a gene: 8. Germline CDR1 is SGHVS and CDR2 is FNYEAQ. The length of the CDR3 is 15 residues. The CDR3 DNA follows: TGTGCCAGCAGCTTCCGCACAGGGGGATGGTACGAGCAGTACTTC. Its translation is CASSFRTGGWYEQYF.

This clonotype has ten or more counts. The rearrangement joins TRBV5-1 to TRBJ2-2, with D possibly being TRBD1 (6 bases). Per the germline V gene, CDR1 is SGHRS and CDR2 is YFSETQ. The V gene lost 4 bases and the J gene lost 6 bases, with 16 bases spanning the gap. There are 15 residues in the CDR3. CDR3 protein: CASSPLGGSPGELFF. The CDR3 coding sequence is TGCGCCAGCAGCCCCCTAGGGGGTAGTCCCGGGGAGCTGTTTTTT.